A single sample gave rise to the 14 T cell receptor beta chains below, sequenced in a study of blood T cell repertoires in COVID-19. Libraries were prepared by immunoSEQ multiplex PCR; TCRdb keeps only in-frame clonotypes and omits some of them. The table lists 60,000 to 75,000 clones, approximately 85% of them singletons. Sequenced material: peripheral blood. The receptors originated from a human donor in a cohort sampled during active COVID-19.

The chain combines TRBV6-1 with TRBJ2-1; D is ambiguous. Trimming pared 1 base from V and 3 bases from J, leaving 4 bases between. Looked up from germline, CDR1 is MNHNS and CDR2 is SASEGT. The CDR3 consists of 13 residues. CDR3 in amino acids: CASSEVFYNEQFF. DNA for the CDR3: TGTGCCAGCAGTGAAGTCTTCTACAATGAGCAGTTCTTC.

This chain uses TRBV2 with TRBJ1-5, with unresolved D. The CDR3 consists of 12 residues. The germline V gene encodes CDR1 SNHLY and CDR2 FYNNEI. Trimming cost V 6 bases and J 5 bases, with 8 bases left between them. Here the CDR3 DNA reads TGTGCCAGCAGAGACACTGATCAGCCCCAGCATTTT. This gives the protein CASRDTDQPQHF.

The rearrangement links TRBV2 to TRBJ1-2; D remains ambiguous. Germline V lookup: CDR1 SNHLY, CDR2 FYNNEI. This CDR3 is built from 15 residues. V was trimmed by 4 bases and J by 8 bases, leaving 20 bases between them. Here the CDR3 reads CASSASLGQSRGYTF. CDR3 bases: TGTGCCAGCAGTGCGTCGCTCGGCCAGTCTAGAGGCTACACCTTC. The entire variable domain, with the rest obtained from reference TRBV2 and TRBJ1-2, is as follows: EPEVTQTPSHQVTQMGQEVILRCVPISNHLYFYWYRQILGQKVEFLVSFYNNEISEKSEIFDDQFSVERPDGSNFTLKIRSTKLEDSAMYFCASSASLGQSRGYTFGSGTRLTVV.

The chain employs TRBV5-4 and TRBJ2-2; 7 nucleotides agree with TRBD2. The CDR3 has 16 residues. Losses at the gene ends were 0 bases for V and 4 bases for J; bases not matched to a gene: 6. The germline V gene has CDR1 SGHNT and CDR2 YYREEE (reference sequence). In nucleotides, the CDR3 is TGTGCCAGCAGCTTGGCCGAGCGGGGATCCACCGGGGAGCTGTTTTTT. Amino acids: CASSLAERGSTGELFF.

This clone was detected only once. The chain combines TRBV28 with TRBJ2-5; a possible D gene is TRBD1 (5 bases). The CDR3 spans 13 residues. Germline V CDR1 and CDR2: MDHEN, SYDVKM. V shed 7 bases and J shed 4 bases, with 13 bases lying between them. As DNA, the CDR3 is TGTGCCAGCACCCTTTTGGGGCGAGAGACCCAGTACTTC. This sequence encodes CASTLLGRETQYF.

The chain recombines TRBV19 with TRBJ1-2, with D unclear. The CDR3 length is 15 residues. Trimming took 4 bases from V and 0 from J, leaving 12 bases between them. CDR1 is LNHDA and CDR2 is SQIVND in the germline V gene (reference sequence). CDR3 sequence: CASSTRTHPNYGYTF. Written as DNA, the CDR3 is TGTGCCAGTAGTACTCGGACTCACCCTAACTATGGCTACACCTTC.

The CDR3 sequence: CASSLRRQAFENTEAFF. The CDR3 DNA is TGTGCCAGCAGCCTACGCAGACAGGCCTTTGAGAACACTGAAGCTTTCTTT. This rearrangement joins TRBV5-8 to TRBJ1-1, with D possibly matching TRBD1 (6 bases). The germline V gene has CDR1 SGHTS and CDR2 YDEGEE. This CDR3 spans 17 amino acids. Trimming removed 4 bases from V and 1 base from J, with 20 bases in between.

This clone turned up a few times. A junction end diverges from the germline sequence, so it may reflect a read error. The J gene is TRBJ2-7, the V gene TRBV6-2 or TRBV6-3, with D possibly TRBD2 on 5 matching bases. The germline gives CDR1 MNHEY, CDR2 SVGEGT. The CDR3 extends over 13 amino acids. CDR3 bases: TGTGCCAGCAGCCCACAACTGAGGGCAGCTACGAACTTC. Translating gives CASSPQLRAATNF.

The V gene is TRBV21-1, the J gene TRBJ1-4. TRBV21-1 is described as a pseudogene. This CDR3 contains 14 residues. DNA for the CDR3: TGTGCCAGCAGCAGGGGGAGGGATAATGAAAAACTGTTTTTT. Amino acid sequence: CASSRGRDNEKLFF.

The rearrangement joins TRBV7-2 to TRBJ2-6, with 13 nucleotides matching TRBD2. Germline V gene data show CDR1 as SGHTA and CDR2 as FQGNSA. The CDR3 is made up of 18 amino acids. V lost 5 bases, J lost 0 bases, and 4 bases stayed unmatched. Here the CDR3 DNA reads TGTGCCAGCAGCGGACTAGCGGGGGCGAGCTCTGGGGCCAACGTCCTGACTTTC. Residues: CASSGLAGASSGANVLTF.

The V and J genes are TRBV11-1 and TRBJ1-5; D possibly corresponds to TRBD1 (6 bases). Germline V gene sequence: CDR1 SGHAT, CDR2 FQDESV (reference sequence). The CDR3 covers 13 residues. Between the trimmed V and J ends, which lost 3 bases and 11 bases, there was a span of 14 bases. In nucleotides, the CDR3 is TGTGCCAGCAGCTTTGGGCAGGGGACGGCCCAGCATTTT. It encodes CASSFGQGTAQHF. Full variable domain (outside the CDR3, taken from reference TRBV11-1 and TRBJ1-5): EAEVAQSPRYKITEKSQAVAFWCDPISGHATLYWYRQILGQGPELLVQFQDESVVDDSQLPKDRFSAERLKGVDSTLKIQPAELGDSAMYLCASSFGQGTAQHFGDGTRLSIL.

V usage is TRBV7-7 and J usage is TRBJ2-5; 7 bases are shared with TRBD2. V trimming: 5 bases; J trimming: 2 bases; junction bases outside the gene matches: 5. CDR1 is SSHAT, CDR2 FNYEAQ, per germline (reference sequence). The CDR3 loop spans 14 amino acids. The CDR3 nucleotides are TGTGCCAGCAGCCCCGCCGGGAGGCAAGAGACCCAGTACTTC. This codes for CASSPAGRQETQYF.

The table lists this clone with a few counts. V usage is TRBV16 and J usage is TRBJ1-6, with TRBD1 as a possible D gene (6 bases). The V gene lost 4 bases and the J gene lost 8 bases, with 12 bases spanning the gap. The CDR3 length is 14 residues. Germline loops: CDR1 KGHSY, CDR2 FQNENV. CDR3 loop: CASSLQGRDSPLHF. Written as DNA, the CDR3 is TGTGCCAGCAGCCTTCAGGGGAGGGATTCACCCCTCCACTTT.

This clone occurred once. This chain uses TRBV30 with TRBJ1-2; TRBD1 matches at 10 bases. This CDR3 comprises 16 residues. Germline-derived CDR1 and CDR2 are GTSNPN and SVGIG (reference sequence). Trimming removed 1 base from V and 4 bases from J; junction bases left unmatched: 9. The CDR3 nucleotides are TGTGCCTGGAGTGCCCAGACAGGGGGCCGAGTCTATGGCTACACCTTC. Protein product: CAWSAQTGGRVYGYTF.